Each of the 20 T cell receptor beta chains below was sequenced from the same sample in a study of blood T cell repertoires in COVID-19. Generated by immunoSEQ multiplex PCR, the TCRdb table keeps only in-frame clones and is missing some. The sample has roughly 300,000 clones; less than 85% are singletons. Sequencing used peripheral blood. These receptors were obtained from a human donor with COVID-19, enrolled during active disease. The donor label of this sample is uncertain.

V usage is TRBV5-6 and J usage is TRBJ2-1, with D uncertain. There are 13 residues in the CDR3. The V and J ends lost 0 bases and 7 bases respectively, with 8 bases between them. The germline gives CDR1 SGHDT, CDR2 YYEEEE. The chain's CDR3 is CASSLDSRNEQFF. The CDR3 DNA follows: TGTGCCAGCAGCTTGGACAGTAGAAATGAGCAGTTCTTC.

The chain carries TRBV5-1 and TRBJ2-1; D perhaps matches TRBD1 (6 bases). V was trimmed by 0 bases and J by 9 bases, leaving 13 bases between them. Germline-derived CDR1 and CDR2 are SGHRS and YFSETQ. This CDR3 spans 14 amino acids. The CDR3 nucleotides are TGCGCCAGCAGCTTGGCCCAAGGGGGTATTGAGCAGTTCTTC. It encodes CASSLAQGGIEQFF.

This clone occurred a few times. The chain carries TRBV7-3 and TRBJ2-7, with 8 bases lining up with TRBD2. The CDR3 totals 13 residues. Germline assignment: CDR1 SGHTA and CDR2 FQGTGA. Trimming at V came to 0 bases and at J to 5 bases, leaving 0 bases not matched to a gene. In DNA form, the CDR3 reads TGTGCCAGCAGCTTAACGCGGGAGGACGAGCAGTACTTC. Translation gives CASSLTREDEQYF.

The rearrangement links TRBV5-4 to TRBJ1-1; D remains ambiguous. Germline V gene data show CDR1 as SGHNT and CDR2 as YYREEE (reference sequence). V lost 1 base to trimming and J lost 3 bases, with 13 bases between them. The CDR3 totals 15 residues. The DNA of the CDR3 is TGTGCCAGCAGCTTGTCCCCAACGGTTTACACTGAAGCTTTCTTT. This sequence encodes CASSLSPTVYTEAFF.

The J gene is TRBJ2-7, the V gene TRBV14, with no clear D. Per germline, CDR1 SGHDN and CDR2 FVKESK. CDR3 length: 12 amino acids. V lost 3 bases and J 2 bases, leaving 5 bases between the germline ends. In DNA, the CDR3 is TGTGCCAGCAGCCAGCTAACCTACGAGCAGTACTTC. It translates to CASSQLTYEQYF.

V usage is TRBV5-1 and J usage is TRBJ1-3; 7 bases fit TRBD1. This CDR3 is 16 amino acids long. CDR1 SGHRS and CDR2 YFSETQ come from the germline V gene. Losses at the gene ends were 1 base for V and 0 bases for J; bases not matched to a gene: 4. Here the CDR3 reads CASSLRDSDSGNTIYF. In DNA, the CDR3 is TGCGCCAGCAGCTTGCGGGACAGTGACTCTGGAAACACCATATATTTT.

This clone showed up just a few times. J is TRBJ2-5 and V is TRBV15; 7 bases are a match to TRBD1. The CDR3 is made up of 15 amino acids. J lost 3 bases, V lost 5 bases, and 9 bases had no gene match. From germline, CDR1 is LNHNV and CDR2 YYDKDF (reference sequence). CDR3 residues: CATSGSGTAKETQYF. For the CDR3, the DNA is TGTGCCACCAGCGGATCCGGGACAGCCAAAGAGACCCAGTACTTC.

This clone was counted only a few times. This chain links TRBV28 with TRBJ1-6, with 11 bases that match TRBD1. Germline CDR1 MDHEN, CDR2 SYDVKM. The junction had 4 bases not matched to a gene; V was cut back by 4 bases and J by 11 bases. This CDR3 is 14 amino acids long. CDR3 nucleotides: TGTGCCAGCAGTTGGGGACAGGGGGTCCCACCCCTCCACTTT. It specifies CASSWGQGVPPLHF.

This clone was recorded a few times. J is TRBJ2-3 and V is TRBV7-3; the D gene is possibly TRBD2 (6 bases). This CDR3 spans 17 amino acids. V was shortened by 2 bases and J by 8 bases, with 23 bases between the two germline ends. Germline V gene lookup returns CDR1 SGHTA and CDR2 FQGTGA. CDR3 nucleotides: TGTGCCAGCAGCTTATTGGGGACTCGTGGGCCCGGGGGTACGCAGTATTTT. Translation gives CASSLLGTRGPGGTQYF.

The gene calls are TRBV7-9 and TRBJ2-5, with D possibly being TRBD2 (6 bases). Trimming pared 2 bases from V and 5 bases from J, leaving 12 bases between. The length of the CDR3 is 14 residues. Germline CDR1 reads SEHNR; CDR2 reads FQNEAQ (reference sequence). In nucleotides, the CDR3 is TGTGCCAGCAGCTTAAGGTCTGGGGGGGAGACCCAGTACTTC. Its protein is CASSLRSGGETQYF.

The chain joins TRBV28 to TRBJ1-1; D is possibly TRBD1 (5 bases). Germline values: CDR1 MDHEN, CDR2 SYDVKM. V lost 5 bases and J lost 4, with 17 bases in between. The CDR3 extends over 15 amino acids. The CDR3 region is CASSLARGGSTEAFF. The CDR3 nucleotides read TGTGCCAGCAGTCTGGCCCGGGGGGGGTCCACTGAAGCTTTCTTT.

This clone was seen more than once but under ten times. The chain has TRBV4-1 and TRBJ1-2, with D uncertain. The V end was cut by 4 bases, the J end by 5 bases, with 14 bases between. The CDR3 is 14 amino acids. Germline CDR1 and CDR2: MGHRA and YSYEKL. As DNA, the CDR3 is TGCGCCAGCAGCCCACCGATTGGGCAATATGGCTACACCTTC. The encoded protein is CASSPPIGQYGYTF.

The chain carries TRBV3-1 (or the pseudogene TRBV3-2) and TRBJ2-3; D call uncertain. Trimming cost V 0 bases and J 0 bases, with 10 bases left between them. The CDR3 consists of 16 residues. Germline loops: CDR1 LGHDT, CDR2 YNNKEL (reference sequence). The chain's CDR3 is CASSQERQVSTDTQYF. In DNA, the CDR3 is TGTGCCAGCAGCCAAGAAAGGCAGGTGAGCACAGATACGCAGTATTTT.

The rearrangement uses TRBV7-9 and TRBJ1-3, with D perhaps TRBD1 (6 bases). Germline V gene data show CDR1 as SEHNR and CDR2 as FQNEAQ (reference sequence). This CDR3 has 14 amino acids. V lost 11 bases, J lost 2 bases, and 16 bases lay in between. Here the CDR3 DNA reads TGTGCCGGAATTCGGGCAGGGGCTGGAAACACCATATATTTT. Translated, it gives CAGIRAGAGNTIYF.

The rearrangement joins TRBV6-2 or TRBV6-3 to TRBJ2-5; 12 nucleotides align to TRBD2. The junction had 11 bases not matched to a gene; V was cut back by 6 bases and J by 3 bases. The CDR3 totals 17 residues. The germline gives CDR1 MNHEY, CDR2 SVGEGT. The CDR3 protein is CASSPNLGLAGKETQYF. Here the CDR3 DNA reads TGTGCCAGCAGCCCGAATTTAGGACTAGCGGGAAAAGAGACCCAGTACTTC.

The CDR3 DNA reads TGTGCCAGCAGTTTCGCGGTACTCAGCTTATGGGAGCAGTACTTC. Amino acid sequence: CASSFAVLSLWEQYF. The chain recombines TRBV28 with TRBJ2-7; D is undetermined. Germline V gene lookup returns CDR1 MDHEN and CDR2 SYDVKM. The CDR3 has 15 amino acids. V was clipped by 3 bases and J by 7 bases, with 19 bases between them. The whole variable domain, filled in from reference TRBV28 and TRBJ2-7, reads DVKVTQSSRYLVKRTGEKVFLECVQDMDHENMFWYRQDPGLGLRLIYFSYDVKMKEKGDIPEGYSVSREKKERFSLILESASTNQTSMYLCASSFAVLSLWEQYFGPGTRLTVT.

The rearrangement links TRBV6-2 or TRBV6-3 to TRBJ2-3; 9 bases are shared with TRBD2. Germline CDR1 is MNHEY and CDR2 is SVGEGT. The V segment lost 4 bases and the J segment 4 bases; nucleotides outside the gene matches: 3. CDR3 length: 14 amino acids. The CDR3 loop reads CASSSRLAADTQYF. The CDR3, as DNA: TGTGCCAGCAGTTCCAGACTAGCGGCAGATACGCAGTATTTT.

This chain links TRBV7-2 with TRBJ2-2; possible D gene TRBD2, 6 bases. The CDR3 covers 13 residues. Trimming cost V 7 bases and J 3 bases, with 9 bases left between them. Looked up from germline, CDR1 is SGHTA and CDR2 is FQGNSA. CDR3 nucleotide sequence: TGTGCCAGCACCCCGGGGGACACCGGGGAGCTGTTTTTT. This sequence encodes CASTPGDTGELFF. The full variable domain, rest sourced from reference TRBV7-2 and TRBJ2-2, is GAGVSQSPSNKVTEKGKDVELRCDPISGHTALYWYRQSLGQGLEFLIYFQGNSAPDKSGLPSDRFSAERTGGSVSTLTIQRTQQEDSAVYLCASTPGDTGELFFGEGSRLTVL.

As to this clone: Additional DNA sequences in this sample encode the identical CDR3. V usage is TRBV19 and J usage is TRBJ2-5, with 10 bases that match TRBD2. CDR3 length equals 14 residues. Trimming at V came to 2 bases and at J to 5 bases, leaving 2 bases not matched to a gene. Germline lookup yields CDR1 LNHDA and CDR2 SQIVND (reference sequence). The CDR3 region is CASSIPGLAETQYF. CDR3 coding DNA: TGTGCCAGTAGTATACCGGGACTAGCGGAGACCCAGTACTTC.

Concerning this clone: Germline is not matched at one junction end, which may reflect a read error. Here the CDR3 DNA reads TGTGCAACCAGTGTGGGGAGCTCCTACAATGAGCAGTTCTTC. It yields the protein CATSVGSSYNEQFF. The chain joins TRBV24-1 to TRBJ2-1; a possible D gene is TRBD2 (5 bases). Germline CDR1 KGHDR, CDR2 SFDVKD. The CDR3 runs 14 residues.